This TCR beta chain derives from a study of blood T cell repertoires in COVID-19. Study-wide context: Nucleic acid was either cDNA or gDNA, and it came from T cells, B-cell-depleted T cells, or PBMCs.

Per the original methods: Amplification from reference gene primers served as the basis for estimated nucleated cell counts. Sequencing was performed with immunoSEQ multiplex PCR; in TCRdb, only in-frame clones are kept and a portion is missing. D and trimming come from the DNA, and the V and J calls and clone size come from that table. Of 57,000 or so clones in the sample, approximately 84% were seen once. The CDR3 has 12 residues. V lost 10 bases to trimming and J lost 4 bases; unmatched junction nucleotides: 6. Germline CDR1 and CDR2: LNHDA and SQIVND (reference sequence). The receptor was derived from a human donor in a cohort sampled during active COVID-19. This sequence joins TRBV19 and TRBJ1-1; 7 bases map to TRBD1. Sequenced input: peripheral blood. The CDR3 DNA is TGTGCCACCGCGACAGGGCCCACTGAAGCTTTCTTT. It encodes CATATGPTEAFF.